This TCR beta chain was found in a study of shared clonotypes between healthy human individuals. Healthy HIV-negative adults with no recent acute infections or vaccinations were recruited as donors. Donors comprised only Caucasian adults living in Nashville, Tennessee. Researchers partitioned CD4+ cells into CD45RA+ naive and CD45RA-negative memory subsets. Original analysis: Sequence data from immunoSEQ were junction-only and lacked quality scores; consequently, filtering differed. TCRdb keeps only in-frame clones here, not all; method: immunoSEQ multiplex PCR. The V and J calls and clone size were taken over from that table, and D and trimming were inferred from the DNA. Here the sample spans some 2,000,000 clones, around 95% being singletons. Germline V gene data show CDR1 as SGHTA and CDR2 as FQGNSA. The V and J ends lost 1 base and 0 bases respectively, with 16 bases between them. CDR3 length: 18 residues.

This chain uses TRBV7-2 with TRBJ2-1, with D hard to call. This sequence originates from a man younger than 30 in good health. The sample comprised naive CD4+ T cells sorted from blood. Subset: CD45RA+ positively selected. In DNA, the CDR3 is TGTGCCAGCAGCTTAGTCGCCTCCATTGGTGCCTCCTACAATGAGCAGTTCTTC. Protein: CASSLVASIGASYNEQFF.